The 13 T cell receptor beta chains below were found in one sample sequenced in a study of blood T cell repertoires in COVID-19. Data came from immunoSEQ multiplex PCR; TCRdb stores just in-frame clones and leaves some out. The sample carries 140,000 to 150,000 clones, over 70% recorded once. Specimen: peripheral blood. These receptors were obtained from a man older than 75 with acute or convalescent COVID-19.

CDR3: CASSLTGWGNTIYF. CDR3 sequence (DNA): TGTGCCAGCAGTCTGACAGGGTGGGGAAACACCATATATTTT. The chain carries TRBV2 and TRBJ1-3; TRBD1 agrees at 7 bases. The V and J ends lost 5 bases and 4 bases, in that order; junction bases with no gene match: 5. From germline, CDR1 is SNHLY and CDR2 FYNNEI. CDR3 length equals 14 residues.

This chain links TRBV10-3 with TRBJ1-3, with D unclear. This CDR3 spans 14 amino acids. From germline, CDR1 is ENHRY and CDR2 SYGVKD. V was cut by 2 bases and J by 2 bases, with 7 bases left in between. This CDR3 reads CAISETETGNTIYF. DNA for the CDR3: TGTGCCATCAGTGAGACGGAGACTGGAAACACCATATATTTT.

The CDR3 spells CASSNGPGRMPEAFF. The CDR3 bases are TGTGCCAGTAGTAACGGTCCGGGTAGGATGCCTGAAGCTTTCTTT. The rearrangement uses TRBV19 and TRBJ1-1, with D hard to call. Trimming shortened V by 4 bases and J by 6 bases, and 18 bases separated the two germline ends. CDR1 and CDR2 from the germline V gene are LNHDA and SQIVND (reference sequence). The CDR3 spans 15 residues.

This clone appeared a few times. The rearrangement links TRBV27 to TRBJ2-5, with 16 bases lining up with TRBD2. Germline V gene sequence: CDR1 MNHEY, CDR2 SMNVEV (reference sequence). CDR3 length equals 15 residues. Trimming at V came to 6 bases and at J to 5 bases, leaving 3 bases not matched to a gene. The CDR3, as DNA: TGTGCCAGCAGGGGACTAGCGGGAGGGGCGGAGACCCAGTACTTC. This codes for CASRGLAGGAETQYF.

CDR3 nucleotides: TGTGCCAGCCCGGGACTTGGAAACACCGGGGAGCTGTTTTTT. Its protein is CASPGLGNTGELFF. The rearrangement joins TRBV6-5 to TRBJ2-2, with D possibly being TRBD2 (6 bases). Germline assignment: CDR1 MNHEY and CDR2 SVGAGI. V was cut by 8 bases and J by 2 bases, with 12 bases left in between. The CDR3 runs to 14 residues.

The V call is TRBV5-1, the J call TRBJ2-1; D is perhaps TRBD2 (5 bases). V lost 0 bases, J lost 7 bases, and 11 bases lay in between. Germline values: CDR1 SGHRS, CDR2 YFSETQ. CDR3 size: 14 residues. CDR3 sequence (DNA): TGCGCCAGCAGCTTGGGGGCTAGCTGGAATGAGCAGTTCTTC. Its protein product is CASSLGASWNEQFF.

The chain carries TRBV28 and TRBJ2-3, with a possible D match to TRBD2 (6 bases). In germline, CDR1 is MDHEN, CDR2 SYDVKM. V was cut by 3 bases and J by 3 bases, with 13 bases left in between. The CDR3 runs to 15 residues. CDR3 sequence reads: CASSFGGAGTDTQYF. The CDR3 nucleotides read TGTGCCAGCAGTTTTGGCGGGGCGGGGACAGATACGCAGTATTTT.

The chain links TRBV29-1 to TRBJ2-1; 8 bases are a match to TRBD1. J gave up 6 bases and V 7 bases, and 2 bases lay outside the gene matches. The CDR3 covers 11 residues. From germline, CDR1 is SQVTM and CDR2 ANQGSEA. This chain's CDR3 is CSATGVNEQFF. The CDR3 bases are TGCAGCGCGACAGGGGTCAATGAGCAGTTCTTC.

The V gene is TRBV11-1, the J gene TRBJ2-7, with a weak D call TRBD1 (6 bases). Germline CDR1 SGHAT, CDR2 FQDESV (reference sequence). With 1 base removed from V and 0 bases from J, the gap between germline ends came to 7 bases. The CDR3 length is 14 residues. CDR3 sequence reads: CASSLGTVSYEQYF. CDR3 sequence (DNA): TGTGCCAGCAGCTTAGGGACAGTCTCCTACGAGCAGTACTTC.

The chain combines TRBV2 with TRBJ1-6; 7 nucleotides agree with TRBD1. Germline trimming cut 10 bases from V and 6 bases from J; bases unmatched to any gene: 12. CDR1 and CDR2 from the germline V gene are SNHLY and FYNNEI. This CDR3 is built from 15 residues. CDR3 amino acids: CATDTGVKGNSPLHF. In DNA form, the CDR3 reads TGTGCCACCGATACAGGGGTCAAGGGTAATTCACCCCTCCACTTT.

The rearrangement links TRBV10-2 to TRBJ1-5, with D possibly TRBD1 on 6 matching bases. In germline, CDR1 is WSHSY, CDR2 SAAADI. The CDR3 covers 15 residues. The V end lost 3 bases, the J end lost 5 bases, and 14 bases lay between the germline ends. CDR3 nucleotide sequence: TGCGCCAGCAGTGACGGCCCGGGGGGCTATCAGCCCCAGCATTTT. Its protein product is CASSDGPGGYQPQHF.

The V and J genes are TRBV24-1 and TRBJ2-1, with 7 bases aligning to TRBD2. CDR3 length: 12 amino acids. The ends lost 2 bases at V and 15 bases at J; junction bases unmatched: 6. The germline CDR1 and CDR2 sequences are KGHDR and SFDVKD. The CDR3 reads CATSDYSGPRFF. CDR3 nucleotides: TGTGCCACCAGTGATTATAGCGGGCCGCGGTTCTTC.

The chain links TRBV10-3 to TRBJ1-2; the D gene is possibly TRBD1 (5 bases). Deletions cut 3 bases from V and 4 bases from J, with 15 bases between. The V gene's germline CDR1 is ENHRY and CDR2 SYGVKD. The CDR3 spans 15 residues. The CDR3 nucleotides are TGTGCCATCAGTGAAGCGCAGGGAAAAACCTATGGCTACACCTTC. Translated: CAISEAQGKTYGYTF.